This T cell receptor (beta chain) was recorded in a study of spatial heterogeneity in lung cancer. Study overall: The donor population consisted of more than 55 patients with untreated, early-stage non-small cell lung cancer. Each time, sequencing found more beta-chain sequences than alpha-chain sequences. A unique TCR and UMI combination showed up more than ten times in raw reads, on average.

Germline V gene lookup returns CDR1 PRHDT and CDR2 FYEKMQ (reference sequence). There are 15 residues in the CDR3. Deletions cut 5 bases from V and 13 bases from J, with 21 bases between. This clonotype occurred many times. TCRdb called the 5' RACE reads again in MiXCR, with one record for every CDR3 protein. The profile shows more than 25,000 distinct CDR3 sequences, roughly 6% of them singletons. Time point meaning: blood at routine non-recurrence follow-up after resection. TCRs were sequenced from unsorted whole RNA of tumor, nontumor lung or PBMC. The source is a male donor with early-stage non-small cell lung cancer. Sequencing used PBMCs, obtained at follow-up. The chain uses TRBV13 and TRBJ1-6; a weak D match, TRBD1 (6 bases). The CDR3 nucleotides are TGTGCCAGCAGCATATCCTCAGGGGCTTCCGGTCCCCTCCACTTT. Its protein is CASSISSGASGPLHF. Full variable domain (remainder filled in from reference TRBV13 and TRBJ1-6): AAGVIQSPRHLIKEKRETATLKCYPIPRHDTVYWYQQGPGQDPQFLISFYEKMQSDKGSIPDRFSAQQFSDYHSELNMSSLELGDSALYFCASSISSGASGPLHFGNGTRLTVT.